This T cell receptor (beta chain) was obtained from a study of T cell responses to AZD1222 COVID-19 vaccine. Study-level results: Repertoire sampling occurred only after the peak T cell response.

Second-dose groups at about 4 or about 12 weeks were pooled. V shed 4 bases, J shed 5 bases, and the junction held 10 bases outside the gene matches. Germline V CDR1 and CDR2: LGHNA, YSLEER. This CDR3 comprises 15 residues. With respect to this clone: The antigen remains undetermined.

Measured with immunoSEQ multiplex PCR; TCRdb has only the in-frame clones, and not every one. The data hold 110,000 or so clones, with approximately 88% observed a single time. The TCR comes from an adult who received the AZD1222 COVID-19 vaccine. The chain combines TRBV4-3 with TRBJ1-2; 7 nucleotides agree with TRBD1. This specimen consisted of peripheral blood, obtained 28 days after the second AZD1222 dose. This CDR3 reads CASSPPGTAVYGYTF. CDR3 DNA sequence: TGCGCCAGCAGCCCACCAGGGACAGCCGTATATGGCTACACCTTC.